Below are 17 T cell receptor beta chains sequenced from a single sample in a study of identical twins. TCRdb re-called the 5' RACE reads with MiXCR, one entry per CDR3 protein. The sample holds approximately 690,000 distinct CDR3 sequences, 5.5% to 7.5% seen once. Sequenced input: naive T cells sorted from blood. The origin of the receptors is a man aged 18-30 years in good health.

There are many counts of this clonotype. This rearrangement joins TRBV20-1 to TRBJ2-1, with 8 bases that match TRBD1. This CDR3 spans 14 amino acids. Germline V gives CDR1 DFQATT, CDR2 SNEGSKA (reference sequence). V lost 4 bases and J lost 3; bases outside the gene matches: 5. CDR3 DNA: TGCAGTGCTAAGGGACAGGTCCACTACAATGAGCAGTTCTTC. Translated, it gives CSAKGQVHYNEQFF.

This clonotype was observed at least ten times. The V and J genes are TRBV27 and TRBJ2-3; 11 bases line up with TRBD2. Germline CDR1 is MNHEY and CDR2 is SMNVEV (reference sequence). This CDR3 comprises 15 residues. The junction had 5 bases not matched to a gene; V was cut back by 5 bases and J by 4 bases. The CDR3: CASSLQGLAADTQYF. The CDR3 DNA reads TGTGCCAGCAGTCTCCAGGGACTAGCGGCAGATACGCAGTATTTT.

Details on this clonotype: A much larger clone sits a single nucleotide away, making a read error possible. The gene calls are TRBV12-3 or TRBV12-4 and TRBJ2-1, with D possibly TRBD2 on 6 matching bases. V dropped 3 bases and J dropped 8 bases, with 14 bases sitting between them. There are 14 residues in the CDR3. DNA of the CDR3: TGTGCCAGCAGTTTGGGACTTTCACTCGATGAGCAGTTCTTC. This encodes CASSLGLSLDEQFF.

This clonotype was seen only a few times. The chain's CDR3 is CASSVPPHQAGELNYGYTF. The CDR3 DNA sequence: TGTGCCAGCAGTGTTCCCCCCCATCAGGCCGGAGAACTTAACTATGGCTACACCTTC. V and J are TRBV27 and TRBJ1-2, with D uncertain. V was trimmed by 5 bases and J by 1 base, leaving 26 bases between them. The CDR3 totals 19 residues. Germline assignment: CDR1 MNHEY and CDR2 SMNVEV (reference sequence).

Ten or more counts support this clonotype. The chain joins TRBV7-3 to TRBJ1-5; TRBD1 matches at 9 bases. After removal of 5 bases from V and 9 bases from J, the junction contained 5 bases not matched to a gene. Germline V gives CDR1 SGHTA, CDR2 FQGTGA. The CDR3 has 13 amino acids. The chain's CDR3 is CASSAGQGVPQHF. Here the CDR3 DNA reads TGTGCCAGCAGCGCGGGACAGGGCGTGCCCCAGCATTTT.

CDR3 region: CATSRVNSPLHF. CDR3 sequence (DNA): TGTGCCACCAGCAGGGTTAATTCACCCCTCCACTTT. The genes are TRBV15 and TRBJ1-6; D unclear. V dropped 3 bases and J dropped 6 bases, with 3 bases sitting between them. The germline CDR1 and CDR2 sequences are LNHNV and YYDKDF (reference sequence). The CDR3 runs to 12 residues.

Only a few counts were recorded for this clonotype. The genes are TRBV29-1 and TRBJ1-2; 7 positions match TRBD1. Germline CDR1 SQVTM, CDR2 ANQGSEA. With 6 bases clipped from V and 2 bases from J, the junction kept 9 bases outside the gene matches. The CDR3 extends over 14 amino acids. The CDR3 spells CSVVTGQTNYGYTF. CDR3 nucleotides: TGCAGCGTAGTTACGGGACAGACCAACTATGGCTACACCTTC.

This clonotype was seen only a few times. This rearrangement joins TRBV7-3 to TRBJ2-2; D uncertain. V lost 3 bases to trimming and J lost 0 bases, with 8 bases between them. The CDR3 is 15 residues long. Germline V lookup: CDR1 SGHTA, CDR2 FQGTGA. The CDR3 here is CASSLVHTNTGELFF. DNA of the CDR3: TGTGCCAGCAGCTTGGTTCACACGAACACCGGGGAGCTGTTTTTT.

The sample holds many counts of this clonotype. The gene calls are TRBV12-3 or TRBV12-4 and TRBJ2-1; D is unclear. The V gene lost 0 bases and the J gene lost 5 bases, with 5 bases spanning the gap. The CDR3 is made up of 13 amino acids. In DNA form, the CDR3 reads TGTGCCAGCAGTTTAGCGCTAGACAATGAGCAGTTCTTC. Its protein product is CASSLALDNEQFF.

The chain couples TRBV20-1 to TRBJ2-3; D not resolved. This CDR3 spans 15 amino acids. V was cut by 1 base and J by 0 bases, with 11 bases left in between. Germline CDR1 DFQATT, CDR2 SNEGSKA (reference sequence). The DNA for the CDR3 is TGCAGTGCTAGAGGTTTCCCCTTTAGCACAGATACGCAGTATTTT. Residues: CSARGFPFSTDTQYF.

The J gene is TRBJ2-7, the V gene TRBV10-3; D remains unclear. The V gene's germline CDR1 is ENHRY and CDR2 SYGVKD. The CDR3 extends over 14 amino acids. The CDR3 DNA reads as TGTGCCATCAGTGACCCCGAGGTGTTCTACGAGCAGGACGTC. The encoded protein is CAISDPEVFYEQDV.

At least ten counts were recorded for this clonotype. The chain combines TRBV20-1 with TRBJ2-3, with D possibly matching TRBD2 (6 bases). The germline CDR1 and CDR2 sequences are DFQATT and SNEGSKA (reference sequence). Trimming removed 3 bases at V and 1 base at J, with 14 bases between. The CDR3 is 15 residues long. CDR3 coding DNA: TGCAGTGCTAGCGACGCCCCGGGGGGCACAGATACGCAGTATTTT. Protein sequence: CSASDAPGGTDTQYF.

This clonotype appeared a few times. The rearrangement uses TRBV9 and TRBJ2-3, with TRBD2 identical over 10 bases. Germline-derived CDR1 and CDR2 are SGDLS and YYNGEE. This CDR3 region has 16 residues. J gave up 4 bases and V 1 base, and 6 bases lay outside the gene matches. The CDR3, as DNA: TGTGCCAGCAGCGTAACCAGCGGGAGGGGAGCAGATACGCAGTATTTT. It specifies CASSVTSGRGADTQYF.

This clonotype was detected many times. V gene TRBV10-3 combines with J gene TRBJ2-3; D gene uncertain. Trimming took off 8 bases at V and 2 bases at J, with 5 bases between the two ends. Germline V gives CDR1 ENHRY, CDR2 SYGVKD. This CDR3 region has 11 residues. CDR3 sequence (DNA): TGTGCCATCGCAAACACAGATACGCAGTATTTT. Translation gives CAIANTDTQYF.

This clonotype was seen a few times. Here the CDR3 reads CSARGNQGLAGGPPYEQYV. The CDR3 DNA sequence: TGCAGTGCTAGAGGGAACCAGGGACTAGCGGGAGGGCCCCCCTACGAGCAGTACGTC. The gene calls are TRBV20-1 and TRBJ2-7; the match to TRBD2 covers 16 bases. Trimming removed 1 base from V and 2 bases from J; junction bases left unmatched: 11. This CDR3 spans 19 amino acids. Germline CDR1 DFQATT, CDR2 SNEGSKA (reference sequence).

As regards this clonotype: Lacking the conserved final phenylalanine or tryptophan, this CDR3 likely reflects a read error. V is TRBV12-3 or TRBV12-4 and J is TRBJ1-1; perhaps TRBD1 as D (6 bases). This CDR3 has 13 residues. V was cut by 11 bases and J by 6 bases, with 19 bases left in between. CDR3 bases: TGTGCCCTGGGAGAGGGGGGTAAGGCTGAAGCTTTCTCT. It specifies CALGEGGKAEAFS.

The gene calls are TRBV11-2 and TRBJ2-1; possible D gene TRBD2, 6 bases. V lost 0 bases, J lost 7 bases, and 16 bases lay in between. The CDR3 contains 16 residues. Germline lookup yields CDR1 SGHAT and CDR2 FQNNGV. CDR3 amino acids: CASSLDPGLLGNEQFF. The CDR3 DNA follows: TGTGCCAGCAGCTTAGATCCGGGACTCTTGGGGAATGAGCAGTTCTTC.